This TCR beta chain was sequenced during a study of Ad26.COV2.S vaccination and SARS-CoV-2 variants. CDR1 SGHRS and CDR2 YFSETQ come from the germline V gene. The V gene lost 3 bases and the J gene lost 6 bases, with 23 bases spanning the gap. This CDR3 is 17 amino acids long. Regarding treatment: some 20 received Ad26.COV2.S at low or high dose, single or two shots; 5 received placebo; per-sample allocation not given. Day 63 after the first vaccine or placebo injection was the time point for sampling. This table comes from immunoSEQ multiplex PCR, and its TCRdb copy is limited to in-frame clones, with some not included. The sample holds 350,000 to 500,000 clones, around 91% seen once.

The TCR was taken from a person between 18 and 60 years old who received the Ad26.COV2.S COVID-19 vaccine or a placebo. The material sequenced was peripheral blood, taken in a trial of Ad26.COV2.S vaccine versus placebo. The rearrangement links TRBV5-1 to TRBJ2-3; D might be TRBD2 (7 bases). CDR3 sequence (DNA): TGCGCCAGCAGCTGGGGGACTATTGCTCGGGGACACGATACGCAGTATTTT. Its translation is CASSWGTIARGHDTQYF. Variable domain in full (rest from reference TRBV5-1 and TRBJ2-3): KAGVTQTPRYLIKTRGQQVTLSCSPISGHRSVSWYQQTPGQGLQFLFEYFSETQRNKGNFPGRFSGRQFSNSRSEMNVSTLELGDSALYLCASSWGTIARGHDTQYFGPGTRLTVL.